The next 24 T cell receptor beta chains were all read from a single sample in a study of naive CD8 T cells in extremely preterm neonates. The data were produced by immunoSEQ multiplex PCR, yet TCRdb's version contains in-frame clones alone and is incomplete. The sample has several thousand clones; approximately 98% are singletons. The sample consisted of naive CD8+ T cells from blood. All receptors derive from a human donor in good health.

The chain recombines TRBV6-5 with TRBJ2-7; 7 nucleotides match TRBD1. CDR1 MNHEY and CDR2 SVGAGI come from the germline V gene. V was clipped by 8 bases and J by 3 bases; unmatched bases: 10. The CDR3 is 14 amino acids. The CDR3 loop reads CASGDSLTYYEQYV. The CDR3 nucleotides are TGTGCCAGCGGGGACAGTTTAACCTACTACGAGCAGTACGTC.

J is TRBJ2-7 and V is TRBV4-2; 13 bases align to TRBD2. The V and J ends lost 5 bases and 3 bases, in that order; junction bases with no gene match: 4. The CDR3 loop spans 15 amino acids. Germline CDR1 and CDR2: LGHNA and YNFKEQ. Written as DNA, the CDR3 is TGTGCCAGCAGCTCCGGGACTAGCGGGATCTACGAGCAGTACGTC. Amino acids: CASSSGTSGIYEQYV.

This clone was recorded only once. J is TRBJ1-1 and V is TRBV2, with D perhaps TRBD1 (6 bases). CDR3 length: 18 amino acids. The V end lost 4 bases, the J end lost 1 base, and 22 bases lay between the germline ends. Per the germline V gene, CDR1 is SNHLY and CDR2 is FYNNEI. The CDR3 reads CASSGTSQGAGANTEAFF. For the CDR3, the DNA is TGTGCCAGCAGTGGTACCTCTCAGGGTGCAGGGGCGAACACTGAAGCTTTCTTT.

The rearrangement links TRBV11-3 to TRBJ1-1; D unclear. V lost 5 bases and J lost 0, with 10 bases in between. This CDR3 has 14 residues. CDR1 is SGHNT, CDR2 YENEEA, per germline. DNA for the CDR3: TGTGCCAGCAGCCTCAACGCGTTGAACACTGAAGCTTTCTTT. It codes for CASSLNALNTEAFF.

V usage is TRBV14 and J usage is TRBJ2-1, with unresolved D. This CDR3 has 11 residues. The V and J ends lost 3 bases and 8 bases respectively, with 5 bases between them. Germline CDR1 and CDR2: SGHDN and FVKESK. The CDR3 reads CASSHLHEQFF. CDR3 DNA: TGTGCCAGCAGCCATCTACATGAGCAGTTCTTC.

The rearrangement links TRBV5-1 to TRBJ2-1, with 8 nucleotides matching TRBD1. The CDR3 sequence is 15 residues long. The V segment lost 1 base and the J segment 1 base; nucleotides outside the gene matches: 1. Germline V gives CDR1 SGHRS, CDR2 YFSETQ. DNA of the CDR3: TGCGCCAGCAGCTTGTACAGGGGGTCCTACAATGAGCAGTTCTTC. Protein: CASSLYRGSYNEQFF.

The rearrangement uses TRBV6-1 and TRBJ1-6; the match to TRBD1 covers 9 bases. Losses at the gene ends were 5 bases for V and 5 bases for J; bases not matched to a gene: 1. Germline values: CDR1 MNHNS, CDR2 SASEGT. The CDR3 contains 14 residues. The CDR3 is CASSWDRDNSPLHF. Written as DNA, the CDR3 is TGTGCCAGCAGTTGGGACAGGGATAATTCACCCCTCCACTTT.

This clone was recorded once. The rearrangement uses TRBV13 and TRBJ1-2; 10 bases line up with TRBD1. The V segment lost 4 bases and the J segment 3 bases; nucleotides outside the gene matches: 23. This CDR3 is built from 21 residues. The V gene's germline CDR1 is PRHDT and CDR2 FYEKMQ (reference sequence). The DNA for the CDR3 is TGTGCCAGCAGCTCAAGATTAACGGGATGGGGACAGGGGATTTACTACTATGGCTACACCTTC. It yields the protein CASSSRLTGWGQGIYYYGYTF.

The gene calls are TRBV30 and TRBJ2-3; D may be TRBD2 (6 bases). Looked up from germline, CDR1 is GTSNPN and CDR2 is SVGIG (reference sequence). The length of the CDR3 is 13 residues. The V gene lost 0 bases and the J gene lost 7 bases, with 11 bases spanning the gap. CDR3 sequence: CAWSVWGENTQYF. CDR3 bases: TGTGCCTGGAGTGTGTGGGGGGAAAATACGCAGTATTTT.

The CDR3 loop is CAISPGHDEQYV. For the CDR3, the DNA is TGTGCCATCAGTCCGGGACACGACGAGCAGTACGTC. The gene calls are TRBV10-3 and TRBJ2-7, with TRBD1 as a possible D gene (6 bases). This CDR3 has 12 residues. The germline V gene has CDR1 ENHRY and CDR2 SYGVKD. Trimming cost V 5 bases and J 5 bases, with 10 bases left between them.

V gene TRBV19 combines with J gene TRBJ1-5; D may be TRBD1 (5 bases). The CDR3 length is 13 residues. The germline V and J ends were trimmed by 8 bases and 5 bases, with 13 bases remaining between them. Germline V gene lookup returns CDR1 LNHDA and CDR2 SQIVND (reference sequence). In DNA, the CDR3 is TGTGCCAGTTCGGGGGAGGTTGATCAGCCCCAGCATTTT. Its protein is CASSGEVDQPQHF.

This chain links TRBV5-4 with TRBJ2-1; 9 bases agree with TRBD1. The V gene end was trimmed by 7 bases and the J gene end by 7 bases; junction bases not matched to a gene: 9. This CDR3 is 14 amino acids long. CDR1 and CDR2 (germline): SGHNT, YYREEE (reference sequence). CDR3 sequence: CASGSRDRVNEQFF. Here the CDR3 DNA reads TGTGCCAGCGGATCCCGGGACAGGGTGAATGAGCAGTTCTTC.

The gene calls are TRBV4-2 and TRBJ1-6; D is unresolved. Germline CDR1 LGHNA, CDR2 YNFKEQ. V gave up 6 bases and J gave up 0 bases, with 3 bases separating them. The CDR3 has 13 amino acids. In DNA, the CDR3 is TGTGCCAGCAGTAGCTCCTATAATTCACCCCTCCACTTT. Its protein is CASSSSYNSPLHF.

This chain's CDR3 is CASSNDRARINGYTF. The DNA of the CDR3 is TGTGCCAGTAGTAACGACAGGGCAAGGATAAATGGCTACACCTTC. This chain links TRBV19 with TRBJ1-2, with 7 nucleotides matching TRBD1. Germline V gene lookup returns CDR1 LNHDA and CDR2 SQIVND (reference sequence). The V and J ends lost 4 bases and 6 bases, in that order; junction bases with no gene match: 11. The CDR3 runs to 15 residues.

CDR3 DNA: TGTGCCAGCACCGGGAGCACAGATACGCAGTATTTT. Encoded protein: CASTGSTDTQYF. The rearrangement joins TRBV7-9 to TRBJ2-3; D is ambiguous. Trimming pared 7 bases from V and 0 bases from J, leaving 5 bases between. This CDR3 has 12 residues. The germline CDR1 and CDR2 sequences are SEHNR and FQNEAQ (reference sequence).

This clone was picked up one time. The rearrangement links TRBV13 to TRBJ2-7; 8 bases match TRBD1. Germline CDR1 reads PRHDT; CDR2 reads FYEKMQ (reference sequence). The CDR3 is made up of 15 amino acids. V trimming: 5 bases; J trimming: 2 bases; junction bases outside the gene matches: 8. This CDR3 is CASSLWTGSAYEQYF. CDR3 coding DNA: TGTGCCAGCAGCCTATGGACAGGGAGCGCCTACGAGCAGTACTTC.

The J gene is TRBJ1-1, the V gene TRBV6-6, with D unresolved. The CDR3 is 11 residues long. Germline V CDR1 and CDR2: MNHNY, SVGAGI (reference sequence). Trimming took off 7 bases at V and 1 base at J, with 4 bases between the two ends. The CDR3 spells CASTRNTEAFF. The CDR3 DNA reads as TGTGCCAGCACGAGGAACACTGAAGCTTTCTTT.

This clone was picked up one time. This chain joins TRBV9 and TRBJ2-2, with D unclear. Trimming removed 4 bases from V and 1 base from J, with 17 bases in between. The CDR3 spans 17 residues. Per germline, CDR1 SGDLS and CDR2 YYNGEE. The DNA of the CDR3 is TGTGCCAGCAGCACCCCCCGAATGACTGAGAACACCGGGGAGCTGTTTTTT. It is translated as CASSTPRMTENTGELFF.

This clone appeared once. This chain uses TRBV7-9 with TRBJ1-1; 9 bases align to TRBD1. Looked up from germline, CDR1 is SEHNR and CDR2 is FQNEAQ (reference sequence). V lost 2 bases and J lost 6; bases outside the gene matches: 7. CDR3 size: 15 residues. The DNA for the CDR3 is TGTGCCAGCAGCTTAAGGTACAGGGGGCGGTCTGAAGCTTTCTTT. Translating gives CASSLRYRGRSEAFF.

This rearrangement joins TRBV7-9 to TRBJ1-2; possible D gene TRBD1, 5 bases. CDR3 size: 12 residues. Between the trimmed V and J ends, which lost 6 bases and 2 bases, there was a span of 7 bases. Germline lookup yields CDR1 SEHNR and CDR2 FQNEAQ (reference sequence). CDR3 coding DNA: TGTGCCAGCAGGGACACAAACTATGGCTACACCTTC. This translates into CASRDTNYGYTF.

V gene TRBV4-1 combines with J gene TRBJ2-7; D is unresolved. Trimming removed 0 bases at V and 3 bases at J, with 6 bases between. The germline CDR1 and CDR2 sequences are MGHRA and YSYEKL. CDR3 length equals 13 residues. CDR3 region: CASSQDRSYEQYF. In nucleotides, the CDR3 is TGCGCCAGCAGCCAAGATCGGAGCTACGAGCAGTACTTC.

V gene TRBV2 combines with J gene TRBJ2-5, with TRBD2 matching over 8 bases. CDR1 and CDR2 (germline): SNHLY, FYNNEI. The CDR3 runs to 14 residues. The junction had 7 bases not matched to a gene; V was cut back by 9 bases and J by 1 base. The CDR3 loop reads CASRTGGGQETQYF. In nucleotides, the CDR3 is TGTGCCAGTCGGACCGGGGGGGGCCAAGAGACCCAGTACTTC.

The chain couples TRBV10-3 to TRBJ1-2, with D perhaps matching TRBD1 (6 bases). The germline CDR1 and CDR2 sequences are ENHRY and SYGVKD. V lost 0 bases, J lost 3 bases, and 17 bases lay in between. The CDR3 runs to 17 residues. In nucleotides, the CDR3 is TGTGCCATCAGTGAGTCACTTATGGGGGCAGGGTACTATGGCTACACCTTC. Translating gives CAISESLMGAGYYGYTF.

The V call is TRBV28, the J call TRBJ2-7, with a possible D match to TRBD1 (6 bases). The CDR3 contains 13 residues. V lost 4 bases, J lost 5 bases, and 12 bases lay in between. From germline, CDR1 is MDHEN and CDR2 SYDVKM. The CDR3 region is CASSYRVLDEQYF. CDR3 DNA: TGTGCCAGCAGTTACAGGGTACTGGACGAGCAGTACTTC. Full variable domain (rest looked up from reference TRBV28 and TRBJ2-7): DVKVTQSSRYLVKRTGEKVFLECVQDMDHENMFWYRQDPGLGLRLIYFSYDVKMKEKGDIPEGYSVSREKKERFSLILESASTNQTSMYLCASSYRVLDEQYFGPGTRLTVT.